This T cell receptor beta chain is from a study of T-cell reconstitution after alpha-beta-depleted transplantation in children. V lost 5 bases, J lost 4 bases, and 18 bases lay in between. Germline-derived CDR1 and CDR2 are MDHEN and SYDVKM. CDR3 length: 15 amino acids. Unique molecular identifiers were incorporated during preparation of the TCRbeta library. One entry per CDR3 protein results from TCRdb running MiXCR on the PCR reads. The table shows 200,000 to 250,000 distinct CDR3 sequences, with around 13% occurring only once. The sample holds many counts of this clonotype. The specimen was PBMCs from the stem cell graft donor, collected from the stem cell graft. This receptor was taken from a human donor who donated a stem cell graft to a child with acute lymphoblastic leukemia. The chain has TRBV28 and TRBJ2-7; a possible D gene is TRBD1 (7 bases). The CDR3 spells CASSPVEGAGYEQYF. The CDR3 DNA follows: TGTGCCAGCAGTCCCGTGGAGGGGGCGGGTTACGAGCAGTACTTC.